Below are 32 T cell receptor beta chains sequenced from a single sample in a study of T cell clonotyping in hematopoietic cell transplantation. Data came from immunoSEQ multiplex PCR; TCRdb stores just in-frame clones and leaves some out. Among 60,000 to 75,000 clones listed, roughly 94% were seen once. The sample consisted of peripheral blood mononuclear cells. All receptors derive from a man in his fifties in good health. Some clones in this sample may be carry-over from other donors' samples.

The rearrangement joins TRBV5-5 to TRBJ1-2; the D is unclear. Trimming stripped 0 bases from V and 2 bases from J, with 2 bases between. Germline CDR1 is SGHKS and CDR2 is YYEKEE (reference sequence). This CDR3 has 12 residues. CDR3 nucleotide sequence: TGTGCCAGCAGCTTGGGCAACTATGGCTACACCTTC. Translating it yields CASSLGNYGYTF.

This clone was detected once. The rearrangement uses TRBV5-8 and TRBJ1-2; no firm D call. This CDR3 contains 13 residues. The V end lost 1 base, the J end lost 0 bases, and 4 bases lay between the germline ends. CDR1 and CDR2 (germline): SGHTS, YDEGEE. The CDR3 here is CASSLSSNYGYTF. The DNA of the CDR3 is TGTGCCAGCAGCTTGAGTTCTAACTATGGCTACACCTTC.

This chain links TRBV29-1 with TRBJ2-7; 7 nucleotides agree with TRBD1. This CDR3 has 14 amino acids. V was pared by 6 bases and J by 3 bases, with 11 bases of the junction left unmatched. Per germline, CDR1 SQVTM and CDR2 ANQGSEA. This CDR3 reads CSVDTGTEGYEQYF. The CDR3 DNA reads TGCAGCGTAGATACCGGGACAGAGGGCTACGAGCAGTACTTC.

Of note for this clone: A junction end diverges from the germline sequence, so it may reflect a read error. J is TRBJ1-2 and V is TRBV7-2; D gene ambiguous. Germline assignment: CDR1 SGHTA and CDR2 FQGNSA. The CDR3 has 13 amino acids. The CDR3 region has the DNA TGTGCCAACAGCTTATCTCCGAGTGATGGCTACACCTTC. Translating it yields CANSLSPSDGYTF.

CDR3 protein: CASSRYGTSSYEQYF. The DNA of the CDR3 is TGTGCCAGCAGCCGATATGGGACTTCATCCTACGAGCAGTACTTC. V is TRBV5-4 and J is TRBJ2-7, with D perhaps TRBD2 (6 bases). V lost 4 bases and J 1 base, leaving 15 bases between the germline ends. Looked up from germline, CDR1 is SGHNT and CDR2 is YYREEE (reference sequence). The CDR3 totals 15 residues.

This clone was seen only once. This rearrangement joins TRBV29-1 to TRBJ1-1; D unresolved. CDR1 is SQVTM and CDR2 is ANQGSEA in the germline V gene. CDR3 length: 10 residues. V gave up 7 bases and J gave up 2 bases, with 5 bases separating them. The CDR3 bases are TGCAGCGCGAGCAACACTGAAGCTTTCTTT. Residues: CSASNTEAFF.

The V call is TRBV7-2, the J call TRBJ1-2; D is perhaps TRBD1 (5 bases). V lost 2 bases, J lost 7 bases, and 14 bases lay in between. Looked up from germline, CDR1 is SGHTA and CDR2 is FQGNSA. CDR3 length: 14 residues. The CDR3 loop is CASSLLTALSGYTF. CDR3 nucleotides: TGTGCCAGCAGCTTATTGACAGCCCTGTCTGGCTACACCTTC.

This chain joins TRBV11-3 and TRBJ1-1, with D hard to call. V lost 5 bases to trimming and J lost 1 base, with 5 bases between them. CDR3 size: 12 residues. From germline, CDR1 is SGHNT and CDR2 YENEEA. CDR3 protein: CASSTENTEAFF. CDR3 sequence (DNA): TGTGCCAGCAGCACGGAGAACACTGAAGCTTTCTTT. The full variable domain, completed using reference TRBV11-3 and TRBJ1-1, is EAGVVQSPRYKIIEKKQPVAFWCNPISGHNTLYWYLQNLGQGPELLIRYENEEAVDDSQLPKDRFSAERLKGVDSTLKIQPAELGDSAVYLCASSTENTEAFFGQGTRLTVV.

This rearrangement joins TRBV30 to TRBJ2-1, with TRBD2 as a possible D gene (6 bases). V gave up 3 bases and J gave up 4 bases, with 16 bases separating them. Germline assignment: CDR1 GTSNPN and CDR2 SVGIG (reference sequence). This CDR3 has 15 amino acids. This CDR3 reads CAWSPPWRAYNEQFF. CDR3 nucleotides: TGTGCCTGGAGCCCCCCTTGGAGGGCTTACAATGAGCAGTTCTTC.

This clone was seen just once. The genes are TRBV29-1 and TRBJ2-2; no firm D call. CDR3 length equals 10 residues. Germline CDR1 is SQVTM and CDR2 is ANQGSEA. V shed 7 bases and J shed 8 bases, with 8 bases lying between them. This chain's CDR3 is CSAYFGELFF. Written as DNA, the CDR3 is TGCAGCGCCTACTTTGGGGAGCTGTTTTTT.

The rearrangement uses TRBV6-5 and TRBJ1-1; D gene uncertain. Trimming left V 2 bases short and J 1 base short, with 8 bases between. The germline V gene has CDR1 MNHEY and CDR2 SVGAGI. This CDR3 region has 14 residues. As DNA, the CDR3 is TGTGCCAGCAGTTACGGGCAGACGAACACTGAAGCTTTCTTT. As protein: CASSYGQTNTEAFF.

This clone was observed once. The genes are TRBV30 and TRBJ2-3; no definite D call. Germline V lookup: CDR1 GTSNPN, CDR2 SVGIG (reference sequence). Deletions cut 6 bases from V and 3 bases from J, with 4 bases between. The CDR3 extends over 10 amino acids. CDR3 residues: CACGTDTQYF. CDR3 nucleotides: TGTGCCTGTGGAACAGATACGCAGTATTTT.

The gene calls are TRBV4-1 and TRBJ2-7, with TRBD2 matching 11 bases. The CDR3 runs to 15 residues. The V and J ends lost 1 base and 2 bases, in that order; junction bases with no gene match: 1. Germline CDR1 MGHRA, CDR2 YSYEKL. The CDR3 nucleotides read TGCGCCAGCAGCCAAGTAGCGGGAGGGCCCTACGAGCAGTACTTC. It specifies CASSQVAGGPYEQYF.

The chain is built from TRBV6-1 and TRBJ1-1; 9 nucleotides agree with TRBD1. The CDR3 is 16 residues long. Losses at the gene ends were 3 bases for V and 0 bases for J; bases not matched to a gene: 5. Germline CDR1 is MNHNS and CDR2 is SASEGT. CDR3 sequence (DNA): TGTGCCAGCAGTGAGGCAGGGACAGGGATGAACACTGAAGCTTTCTTT. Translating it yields CASSEAGTGMNTEAFF.

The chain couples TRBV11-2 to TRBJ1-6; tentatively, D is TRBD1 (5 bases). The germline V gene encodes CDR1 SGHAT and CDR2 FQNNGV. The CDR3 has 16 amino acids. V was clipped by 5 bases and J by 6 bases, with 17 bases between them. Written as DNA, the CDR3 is TGTGCCAGCAGCCGTCTAATAGGGGTTCGTAATTCACCCCTCCACTTT. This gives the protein CASSRLIGVRNSPLHF.

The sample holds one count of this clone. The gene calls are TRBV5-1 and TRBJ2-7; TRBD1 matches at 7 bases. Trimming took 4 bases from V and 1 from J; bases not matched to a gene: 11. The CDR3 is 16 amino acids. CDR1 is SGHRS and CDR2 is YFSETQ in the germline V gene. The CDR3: CASSQQTGSASYEQYF. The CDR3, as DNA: TGCGCCAGCAGCCAGCAGACAGGGTCCGCTTCCTACGAGCAGTACTTC.

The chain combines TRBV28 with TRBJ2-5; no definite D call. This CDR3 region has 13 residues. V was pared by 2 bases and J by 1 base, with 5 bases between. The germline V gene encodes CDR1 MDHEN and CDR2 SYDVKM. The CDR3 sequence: CASSLEVQETQYF. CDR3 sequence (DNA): TGTGCCAGCAGTTTAGAGGTCCAAGAGACCCAGTACTTC.

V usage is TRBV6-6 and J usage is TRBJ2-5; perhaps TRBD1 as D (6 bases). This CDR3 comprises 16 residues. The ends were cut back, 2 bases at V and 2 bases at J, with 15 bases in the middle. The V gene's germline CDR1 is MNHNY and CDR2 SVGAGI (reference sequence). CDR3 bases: TGTGCCAGCAGTTACCTTGGACAGTCAGGGCAAGAGACCCAGTACTTC. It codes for CASSYLGQSGQETQYF.

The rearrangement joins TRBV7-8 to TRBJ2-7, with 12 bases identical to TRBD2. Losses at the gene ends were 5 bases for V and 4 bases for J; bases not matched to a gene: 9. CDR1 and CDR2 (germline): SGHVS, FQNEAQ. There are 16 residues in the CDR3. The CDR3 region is CASSTTSGGSKYEQYF. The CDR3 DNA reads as TGTGCCAGCAGCACAACTAGCGGGGGGTCCAAATACGAGCAGTACTTC.

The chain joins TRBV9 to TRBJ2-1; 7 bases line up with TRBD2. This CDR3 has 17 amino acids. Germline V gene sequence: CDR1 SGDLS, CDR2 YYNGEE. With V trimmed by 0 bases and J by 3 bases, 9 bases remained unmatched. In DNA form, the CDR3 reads TGTGCCAGCAGCGTAGACGGGAGGACTCCCCTCTACAATGAGCAGTTCTTC. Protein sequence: CASSVDGRTPLYNEQFF.

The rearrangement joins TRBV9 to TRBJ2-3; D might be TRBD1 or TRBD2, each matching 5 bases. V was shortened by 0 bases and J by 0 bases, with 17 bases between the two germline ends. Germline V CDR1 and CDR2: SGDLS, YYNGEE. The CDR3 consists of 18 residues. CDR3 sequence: CASSVATGLGPSTDTQYF. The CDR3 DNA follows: TGTGCCAGCAGCGTAGCCACCGGGTTGGGACCCAGCACAGATACGCAGTATTTT.

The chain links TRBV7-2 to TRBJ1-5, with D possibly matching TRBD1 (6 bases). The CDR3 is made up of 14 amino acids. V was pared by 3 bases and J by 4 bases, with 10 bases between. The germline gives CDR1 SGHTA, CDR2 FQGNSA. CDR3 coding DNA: TGTGCCAGCAGCTTCGACAGGCAGAATCAGCCCCAGCATTTT. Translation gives CASSFDRQNQPQHF.

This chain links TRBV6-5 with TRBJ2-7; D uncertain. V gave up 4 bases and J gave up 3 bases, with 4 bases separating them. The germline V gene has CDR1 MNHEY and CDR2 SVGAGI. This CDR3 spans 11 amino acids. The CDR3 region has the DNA TGTGCCAGCAGTTCAGACTACGAGCAGTACTTC. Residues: CASSSDYEQYF.

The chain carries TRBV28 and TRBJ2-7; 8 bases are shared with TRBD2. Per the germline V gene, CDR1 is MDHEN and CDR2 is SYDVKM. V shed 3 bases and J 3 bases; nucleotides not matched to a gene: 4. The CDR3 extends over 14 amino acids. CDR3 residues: CASSFGTSYYEQYF. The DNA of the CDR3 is TGTGCCAGCAGTTTCGGGACTAGTTACTACGAGCAGTACTTC.

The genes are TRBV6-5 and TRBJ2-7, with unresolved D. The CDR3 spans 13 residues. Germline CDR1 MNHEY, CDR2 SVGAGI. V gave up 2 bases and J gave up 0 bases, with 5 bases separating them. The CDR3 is CASSYAISYEQYF. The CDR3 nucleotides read TGTGCCAGCAGTTACGCCATCTCCTACGAGCAGTACTTC.

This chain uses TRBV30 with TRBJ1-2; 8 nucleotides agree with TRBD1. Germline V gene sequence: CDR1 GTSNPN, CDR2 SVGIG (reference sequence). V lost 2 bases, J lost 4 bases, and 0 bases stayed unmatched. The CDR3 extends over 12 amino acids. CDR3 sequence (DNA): TGTGCCTGGAGTACAGGGGGCTATGGCTACACCTTC. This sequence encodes CAWSTGGYGYTF.

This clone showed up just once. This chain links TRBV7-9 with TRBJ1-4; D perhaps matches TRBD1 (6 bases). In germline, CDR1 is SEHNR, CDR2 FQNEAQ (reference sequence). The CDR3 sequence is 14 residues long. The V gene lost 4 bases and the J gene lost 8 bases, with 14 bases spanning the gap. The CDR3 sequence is CASSSAGEREKLFF. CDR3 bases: TGTGCCAGCAGCTCAGCAGGGGAGCGGGAAAAACTGTTTTTT.

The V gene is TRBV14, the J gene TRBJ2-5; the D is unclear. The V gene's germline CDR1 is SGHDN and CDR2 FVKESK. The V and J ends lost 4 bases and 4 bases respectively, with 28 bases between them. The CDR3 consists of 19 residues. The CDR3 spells CASSLLWPGGRIGSETQYF. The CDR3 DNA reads TGTGCCAGCAGCCTACTATGGCCGGGCGGTAGGATAGGTTCAGAGACCCAGTACTTC.

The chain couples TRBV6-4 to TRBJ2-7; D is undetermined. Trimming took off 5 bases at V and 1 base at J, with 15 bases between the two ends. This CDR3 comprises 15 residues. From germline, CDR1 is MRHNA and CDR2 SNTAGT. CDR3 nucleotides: TGTGCCAGCAGTCGAGAGGAAGGCCAATCCTACGAGCAGTACTTC. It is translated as CASSREEGQSYEQYF.

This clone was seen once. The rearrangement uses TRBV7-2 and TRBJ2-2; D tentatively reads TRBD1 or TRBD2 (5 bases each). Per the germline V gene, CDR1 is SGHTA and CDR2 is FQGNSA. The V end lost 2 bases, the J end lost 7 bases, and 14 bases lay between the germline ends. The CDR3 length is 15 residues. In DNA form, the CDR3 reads TGTGCCAGCAGCTTACAGGGAAGTGAGGGCGGGGAGCTGTTTTTT. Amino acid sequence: CASSLQGSEGGELFF.

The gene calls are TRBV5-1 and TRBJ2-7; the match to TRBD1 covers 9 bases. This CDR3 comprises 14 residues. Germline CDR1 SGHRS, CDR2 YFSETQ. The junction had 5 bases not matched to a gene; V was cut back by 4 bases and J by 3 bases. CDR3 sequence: CASSMWTGDYEQYF. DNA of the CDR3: TGCGCCAGCAGCATGTGGACAGGGGACTACGAGCAGTACTTC.

The CDR3, as DNA: TGTGCCAGCAGTGACCGTGGCTATGGCTACACCTTC. Its protein product is CASSDRGYGYTF. The chain is built from TRBV6-1 and TRBJ1-2; no clear D gene. This CDR3 is built from 12 residues. Germline V gene lookup returns CDR1 MNHNS and CDR2 SASEGT. V was shortened by 3 bases and J by 4 bases, with 6 bases between the two germline ends.